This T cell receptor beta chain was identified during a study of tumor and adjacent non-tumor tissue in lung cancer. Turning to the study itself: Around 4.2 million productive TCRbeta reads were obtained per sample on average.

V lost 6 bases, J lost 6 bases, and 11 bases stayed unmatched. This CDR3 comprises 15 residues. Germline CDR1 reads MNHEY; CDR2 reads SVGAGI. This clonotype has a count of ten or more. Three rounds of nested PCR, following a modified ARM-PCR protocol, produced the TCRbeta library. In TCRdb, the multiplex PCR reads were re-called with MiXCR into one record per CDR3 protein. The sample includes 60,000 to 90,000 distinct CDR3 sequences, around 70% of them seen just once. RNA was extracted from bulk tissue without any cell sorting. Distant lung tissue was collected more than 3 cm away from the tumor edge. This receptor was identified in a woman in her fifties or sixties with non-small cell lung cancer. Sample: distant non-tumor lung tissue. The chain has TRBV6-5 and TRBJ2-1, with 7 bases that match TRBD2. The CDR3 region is CASRRDYPNTNEQFF. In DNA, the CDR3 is TGTGCCAGCAGGCGGGACTACCCGAATACCAATGAGCAGTTCTTC.